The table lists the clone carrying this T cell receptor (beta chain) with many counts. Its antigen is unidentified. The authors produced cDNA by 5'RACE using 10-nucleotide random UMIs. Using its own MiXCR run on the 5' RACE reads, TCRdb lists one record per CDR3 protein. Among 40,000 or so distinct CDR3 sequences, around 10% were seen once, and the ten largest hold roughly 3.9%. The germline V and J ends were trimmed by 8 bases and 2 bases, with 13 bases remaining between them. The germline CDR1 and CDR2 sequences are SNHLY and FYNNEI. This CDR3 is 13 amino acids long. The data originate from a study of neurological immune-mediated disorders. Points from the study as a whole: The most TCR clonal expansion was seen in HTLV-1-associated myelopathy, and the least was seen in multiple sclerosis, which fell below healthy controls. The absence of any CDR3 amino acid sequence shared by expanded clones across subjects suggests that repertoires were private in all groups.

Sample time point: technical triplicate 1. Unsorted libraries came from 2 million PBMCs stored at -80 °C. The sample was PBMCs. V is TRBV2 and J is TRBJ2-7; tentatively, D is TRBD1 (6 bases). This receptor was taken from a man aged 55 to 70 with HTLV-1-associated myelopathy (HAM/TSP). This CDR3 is CASLTGIPYEQYF. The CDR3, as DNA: TGTGCCAGCTTAACAGGGATCCCCTACGAGCAGTACTTC.